One and the same sample provided the 8 T cell receptor beta chains below, sequenced in a study of shared clonotypes between healthy human individuals. Profiled with immunoSEQ multiplex PCR; TCRdb holds only in-frame clones, not every one. The top ten clones hold roughly 0.06% of a sample with under 650,000 clones, about 96% of them seen once. The sequencing sample was made of naive CD4+ T cells sorted from blood. The sample's subset: CD45RA+ positively selected. Receptors were obtained from a woman aged 25 to 39 in good health.

This rearrangement joins TRBV7-3 to TRBJ1-2; D is uncertain. The V end was cut by 2 bases, the J end by 7 bases, with 11 bases between. This CDR3 has 13 residues. CDR1 and CDR2 (germline): SGHTA, FQGTGA. This CDR3 reads CASSLLGTFGYTF. CDR3 nucleotide sequence: TGTGCCAGCAGCTTACTGGGAACATTTGGCTACACCTTC.

This clone was seen just once. V is TRBV4-1 and J is TRBJ2-7, with 13 bases identical to TRBD2. The CDR3 totals 17 residues. With V trimmed by 4 bases and J by 5 bases, 11 bases remained unmatched. Germline CDR1 is MGHRA and CDR2 is YSYEKL. CDR3 sequence: CASSPRGLAGPGNEQYF. As DNA, the CDR3 is TGCGCCAGCAGCCCCCGGGGACTAGCGGGGCCCGGCAACGAGCAGTACTTC.

The V call is TRBV7-2, the J call TRBJ2-7; perhaps D is TRBD1 or TRBD2 (5 bases each). The CDR3 runs 16 residues. CDR1 is SGHTA, CDR2 FQGNSA, per germline. The V end lost 0 bases, the J end lost 1 base, and 13 bases lay between the germline ends. This chain's CDR3 is CASSLATGTVSYEQYF. The CDR3 DNA sequence: TGTGCCAGCAGCTTAGCAACCGGGACCGTTTCCTACGAGCAGTACTTC. Complete variable domain (other parts from reference TRBV7-2 and TRBJ2-7): GAGVSQSPSNKVTEKGKDVELRCDPISGHTALYWYRQSLGQGLEFLIYFQGNSAPDKSGLPSDRFSAERTGGSVSTLTIQRTQQEDSAVYLCASSLATGTVSYEQYFGPGTRLTVT.

The chain uses TRBV5-5 and TRBJ2-7; 8 bases match TRBD1. The germline gives CDR1 SGHKS, CDR2 YYEKEE (reference sequence). With 4 bases clipped from V and 4 bases from J, the junction kept 10 bases outside the gene matches. CDR3 length: 15 amino acids. The DNA of the CDR3 is TGTGCCAGCAGCCTTGGTGGGACAGGTCGTTACGAGCAGTACTTC. Translated, it gives CASSLGGTGRYEQYF.

The chain recombines TRBV11-3 with TRBJ2-1; unclear D gene. The CDR3 has 13 amino acids. CDR1 SGHNT and CDR2 YENEEA come from the germline V gene. V shed 5 bases and J shed 3 bases, with 8 bases lying between them. CDR3 sequence (DNA): TGTGCCAGCAGCATAGCAAGCTACAATGAGCAGTTCTTC. Its protein product is CASSIASYNEQFF.

The chain joins TRBV5-1 to TRBJ2-7; D uncertain. With 4 bases removed from V and 7 bases from J, the gap between germline ends came to 9 bases. CDR3 length: 11 residues. The V gene's germline CDR1 is SGHRS and CDR2 YFSETQ. CDR3: CASSPPMEQYF. The CDR3 nucleotides are TGCGCCAGCAGCCCCCCCATGGAGCAGTACTTC.

The table lists this clone with a count of one. The chain joins TRBV28 to TRBJ1-5; tentatively, D is TRBD1 (5 bases). This CDR3 has 15 amino acids. The germline V gene encodes CDR1 MDHEN and CDR2 SYDVKM. V shed 7 bases and J shed 9 bases, with 22 bases lying between them. The CDR3 reads CASISRPGPGGPQHF. The CDR3 bases are TGTGCCAGCATCTCGAGACCGGGACCGGGTGGGCCCCAGCATTTT.

This chain uses TRBV19 with TRBJ2-7; D is undetermined. CDR1 is LNHDA, CDR2 SQIVND, per germline (reference sequence). The length of the CDR3 is 11 residues. With 4 bases removed from V and 2 bases from J, the gap between germline ends came to 3 bases. This CDR3 reads CASSSPYEQYF. CDR3 DNA sequence: TGTGCCAGTAGTAGCCCCTACGAGCAGTACTTC.